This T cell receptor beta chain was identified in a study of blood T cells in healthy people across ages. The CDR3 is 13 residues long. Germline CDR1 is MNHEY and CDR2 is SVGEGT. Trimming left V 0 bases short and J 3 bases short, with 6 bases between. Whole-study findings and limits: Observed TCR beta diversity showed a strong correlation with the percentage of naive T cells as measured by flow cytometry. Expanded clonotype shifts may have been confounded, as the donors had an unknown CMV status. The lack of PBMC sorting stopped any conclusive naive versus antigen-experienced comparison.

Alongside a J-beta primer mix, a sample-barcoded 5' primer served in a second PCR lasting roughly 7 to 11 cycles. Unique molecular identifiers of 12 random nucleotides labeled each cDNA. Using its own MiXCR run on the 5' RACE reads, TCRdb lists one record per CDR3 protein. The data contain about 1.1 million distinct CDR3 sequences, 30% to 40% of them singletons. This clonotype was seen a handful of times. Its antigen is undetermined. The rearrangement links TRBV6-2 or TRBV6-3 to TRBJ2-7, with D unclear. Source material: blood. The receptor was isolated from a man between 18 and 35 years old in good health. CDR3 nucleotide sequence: TGTGCCAGCAGTTACTCGATCCTCTACGAGCAGTACTTC. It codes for CASSYSILYEQYF.